This T cell receptor beta chain was sequenced for a study of blood T cells in healthy people across ages. The study, taken as a whole, reports: Aged donors had fewer naive CD4+ cells and lower diversity than long-lived donors.

With regard to this clonotype: Its matching antigen is unknown.

A second PCR of roughly 6 to 12 cycles used a sample-barcoded 5' primer and a J-beta primer mix. TCRdb re-analysed the 5' RACE reads in MiXCR, keeping a single row per CDR3 protein. This table has hundreds of thousands of distinct CDR3 sequences, 58% appearing once. Germline CDR1 reads SGHKS; CDR2 reads YYEKEE (reference sequence). V was clipped by 3 bases and J by 10 bases; unmatched bases: 15. This CDR3 is built from 16 residues. Sequenced material: blood. The rearrangement joins TRBV5-5 to TRBJ1-4, with TRBD1 matching 7 bases. This receptor was identified in a young man in good health. The CDR3 DNA is TGTGCCAGCAGCTCCTACGGGGACAGCGAGGGGGGAAAACTGTTTTTT. Translated, it gives CASSSYGDSEGGKLFF.